A single T cell receptor beta chain is shown here with its context. Its target is not known. These data come from a study of blood T cells in healthy people across ages. Study-wide context: Per two T cells, about one barcoded beta molecule was captured through template switching.

Through a sample-barcoded 5' primer and a J-beta primer mix, a second PCR was run for roughly 6 to 11 cycles. A tag from a template-switch adaptor with 12 random nucleotides marked each cDNA molecule. TCRdb called the 5' RACE reads again in MiXCR, with one record for every CDR3 protein. The sample includes around 670,000 distinct CDR3 sequences, about 30% seen only once; the top ten take 15% to 18%. Study outcomes and limitations: A roughly linear fall in TCR beta diversity per million T cells was seen with increasing age. Lack of knowledge of donor CMV status possibly confounded expanded clonotype changes.

There are 12 residues in the CDR3. Germline lookup yields CDR1 SGHAT and CDR2 FQNNGV. V was cut by 3 bases and J by 13 bases, with 15 bases left in between. The specimen sequenced was blood. The chain links TRBV11-2 to TRBJ1-2; tentatively, D is TRBD1 (5 bases). The sequence derives from a woman aged 80 or older in good health. This chain's CDR3 is CASSFGGSDCTF. CDR3 nucleotides: TGTGCCAGCAGCTTCGGGGGTTCGGACTGCACCTTC. The full variable domain, its missing parts supplied by reference TRBV11-2 and TRBJ1-2, is EAGVAQSPRYKIIEKRQSVAFWCNPISGHATLYWYQQILGQGPKLLIQFQNNGVVDDSQLPKDRFSAERLKGVDSTLKIQPAKLEDSAVYLCASSFGGSDCTFGSGTRLTVV.